This T cell receptor (beta chain) was retrieved from a study of metastatic and nonmetastatic thyroid tumors. Study-level information: Across blood and tumor or nodule tissue, repertoires from malignant and benign thyroid patients were compared with one another. Findings and caveats of the study: Malignant thyroid tumors reportedly exceeded benign nodules significantly in TCR beta diversity, with the difference appearing in blood and tumor.

None of the patients had undergone any treatment ahead of thyroid surgery. Authors' data handling: Researchers built a distant-metastasis classifier for papillary thyroid cancer that drew on CDR3 differences across clinicopathological groups. TCRdb redid the clone calls on the PCR reads using MiXCR. TCRdb, not the authors, supplied the V and J calls. The sample yields about 21,000 clones, approximately 28% seen once. This clone was seen at least ten times. What it binds is unknown. The CDR3 covers 12 residues. V gave up 3 bases and J gave up 8 bases, with 10 bases separating them. Germline V gene sequence: CDR1 MNHEY, CDR2 SMNVEV (reference sequence).

The V gene is TRBV27, the J gene TRBJ1-2, with a tentative D call TRBD1 (5 bases). The TCR originated in a male donor with papillary thyroid cancer or a benign thyroid nodule (not recorded which). Some clones in this sample may be carry-over from other donors' samples. Sequences were obtained from tumor tissue. The CDR3, as DNA: TGTGCCAGCAGTTTGTCAGGGAGGGGCTACACCTTC. Translated, it gives CASSLSGRGYTF.